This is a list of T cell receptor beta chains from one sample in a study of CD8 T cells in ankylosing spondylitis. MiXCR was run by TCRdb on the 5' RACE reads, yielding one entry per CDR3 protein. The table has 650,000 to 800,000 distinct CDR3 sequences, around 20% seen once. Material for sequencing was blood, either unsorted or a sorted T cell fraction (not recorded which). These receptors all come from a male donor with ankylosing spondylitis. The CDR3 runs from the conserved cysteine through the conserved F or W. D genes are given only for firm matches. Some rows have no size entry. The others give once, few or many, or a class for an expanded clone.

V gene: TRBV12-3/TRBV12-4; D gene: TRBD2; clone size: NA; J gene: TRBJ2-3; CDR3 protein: CASSLWGRAIDTQYF; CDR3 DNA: TGTGCCAGCAGTTTATGGGGGAGGGCCATAGATACGCAGTATTTT
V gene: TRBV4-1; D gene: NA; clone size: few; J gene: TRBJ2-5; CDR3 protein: CASSQVIPETQYF; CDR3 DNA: TGCGCCAGCAGCCAAGTGATACCGGAGACCCAGTACTTC
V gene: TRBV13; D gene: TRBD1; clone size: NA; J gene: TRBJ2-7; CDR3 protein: CASSPRGPSYEQYF; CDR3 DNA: TGTGCCAGCAGCCCGAGGGGGCCAAGCTACGAGCAGTACTTC
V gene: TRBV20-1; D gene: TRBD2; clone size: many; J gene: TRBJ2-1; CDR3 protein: CSARTLNVAGGTYNEQFF; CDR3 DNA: TGCAGTGCTAGAACCCTAAATGTAGCGGGGGGTACCTACAATGAGCAGTTCTTC
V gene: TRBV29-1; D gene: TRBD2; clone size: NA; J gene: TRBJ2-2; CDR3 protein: CSAGTSGNTGELFF; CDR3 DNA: TGCAGCGCCGGGACTAGCGGAAACACCGGGGAGCTGTTTTTT
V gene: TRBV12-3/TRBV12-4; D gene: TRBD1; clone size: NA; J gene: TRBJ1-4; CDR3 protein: CASSFRTGGGEKLFF; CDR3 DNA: TGTGCCAGCAGTTTCCGTACAGGGGGCGGAGAAAAACTGTTTTTT
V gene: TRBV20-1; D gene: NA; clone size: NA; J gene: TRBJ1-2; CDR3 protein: CSAKNHYGYTF; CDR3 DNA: TGCAGTGCTAAGAATCACTATGGCTACACCTTC
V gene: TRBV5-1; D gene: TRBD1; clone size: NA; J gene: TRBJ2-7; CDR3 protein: CASSRPDRGEYEQYF; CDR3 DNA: TGCGCCAGCAGCCGCCCCGACAGGGGTGAGTACGAGCAGTACTTC
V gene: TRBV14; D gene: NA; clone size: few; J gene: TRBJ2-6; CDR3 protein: CASSRRGSGANVLTF; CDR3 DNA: TGTGCCAGCAGCCGACGGGGATCTGGGGCCAACGTCCTGACTTTC
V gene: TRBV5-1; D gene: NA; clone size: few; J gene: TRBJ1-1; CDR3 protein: CASSQGHGGNTEAFF; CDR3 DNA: TGCGCCAGCAGCCAGGGCCACGGAGGAAACACTGAAGCTTTCTTT
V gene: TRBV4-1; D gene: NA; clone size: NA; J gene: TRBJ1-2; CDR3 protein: CASSQPVANYGYTF; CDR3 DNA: TGCGCCAGCAGCCAACCGGTAGCTAACTATGGCTACACCTTC
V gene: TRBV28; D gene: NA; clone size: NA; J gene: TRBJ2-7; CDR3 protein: CASNPDTPSYEQYF; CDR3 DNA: TGTGCCAGCAATCCGGACACCCCCTCCTACGAGCAGTACTTC
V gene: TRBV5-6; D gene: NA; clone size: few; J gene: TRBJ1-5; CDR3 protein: CASSLGRGQPQHF; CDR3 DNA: TGTGCCAGCAGCTTGGGTCGAGGACAGCCCCAGCATTTT
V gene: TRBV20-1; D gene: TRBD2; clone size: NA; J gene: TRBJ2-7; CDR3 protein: CSARRTSGSYEQYF; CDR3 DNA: TGCAGTGCTAGACGGACTAGCGGGTCTTACGAGCAGTACTTC
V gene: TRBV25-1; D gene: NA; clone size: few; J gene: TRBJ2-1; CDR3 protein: CASSEGEAGRNEQFF; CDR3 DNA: TGTGCCAGCAGTGAAGGTGAGGCAGGGAGGAATGAGCAGTTCTTC
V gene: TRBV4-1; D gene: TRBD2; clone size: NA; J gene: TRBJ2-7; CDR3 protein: CASSQDPSGYEQYF; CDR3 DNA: TGCGCCAGCAGCCAAGACCCTAGCGGCTACGAGCAGTACTTC
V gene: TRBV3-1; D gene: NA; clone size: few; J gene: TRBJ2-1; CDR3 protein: CASSQEEARSYNEQFF; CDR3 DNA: TGTGCCAGCAGCCAAGAAGAAGCTAGATCCTACAATGAGCAGTTCTTC
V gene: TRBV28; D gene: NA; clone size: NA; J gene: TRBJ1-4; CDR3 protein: CASSGKGPLEKLFF; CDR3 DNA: TGTGCCAGCAGTGGAAAAGGGCCCCTGGAAAAACTGTTTTTT
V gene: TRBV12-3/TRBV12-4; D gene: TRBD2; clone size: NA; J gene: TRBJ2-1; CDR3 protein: CASRGTNNEQFF; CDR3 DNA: TGTGCCAGCCGTGGGACTAACAATGAGCAGTTCTTC
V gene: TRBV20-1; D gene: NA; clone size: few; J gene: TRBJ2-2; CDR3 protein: CSARVHLNTGELFF; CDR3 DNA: TGCAGTGCTAGAGTCCACTTGAACACCGGGGAGCTGTTTTTT
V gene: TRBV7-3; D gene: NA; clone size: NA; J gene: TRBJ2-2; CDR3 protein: CASSLRQRAGELFF; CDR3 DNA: TGTGCCAGCAGCTTAAGGCAGCGAGCCGGGGAGCTGTTTTTT
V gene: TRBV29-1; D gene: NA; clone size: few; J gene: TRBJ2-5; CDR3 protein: CSVGGGRSTVRETQYF; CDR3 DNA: TGCAGCGTTGGTGGGGGGCGGTCGACTGTACGTGAGACCCAGTACTTC